Listed below are T cell receptor beta chains from one sample, sequenced in a study of Graves' ophthalmopathy and Graves' hyperthyroidism. TCRdb reanalysed the multiplex PCR reads using MiXCR and keeps one entry per CDR3 protein. Of under 350,000 distinct CDR3 sequences listed, 15% to 20% are singletons. Specimen: peripheral blood. These receptor sequences come from an adult man with Graves' ophthalmopathy. The CDR3 runs from the conserved cysteine through the conserved F or W. Each record gives: clone size, V gene, J gene, D gene, CDR3 DNA, CDR3 protein. The D gene is left open where the match is weak. Clone size is stated in some rows and not others, as once, few, many or a class when expanded.

clone_size: many; v_call: TRBV2; j_call: TRBJ1-1; d_call: NA; cdr3_nt: TGTGCCAGCAGCGGGGACGGCCAGAACACTGAAGCTTTCTTT; cdr3_aa: CASSGDGQNTEAFF
clone_size: NA; v_call: TRBV27; j_call: TRBJ2-4; d_call: TRBD1; cdr3_nt: TGTGCCAGCAGCCACAGGGGTCTAGCCAAAAACATTCAGTACTTC; cdr3_aa: CASSHRGLAKNIQYF
clone_size: many; v_call: TRBV24-1; j_call: TRBJ1-1; d_call: TRBD1; cdr3_nt: TGTGCCACCAGTGATCCCGGGACAGGGGATACTGAAGCTTTCTTT; cdr3_aa: CATSDPGTGDTEAFF
clone_size: NA; v_call: TRBV6-5; j_call: TRBJ2-7; d_call: NA; cdr3_nt: TGTGCCAGCAGTTCCCCTACCCAACGCTACGAGCAGTACTTC; cdr3_aa: CASSSPTQRYEQYF
clone_size: NA; v_call: TRBV6-1; j_call: TRBJ2-2; d_call: NA; cdr3_nt: TGTGCCAGCAGTGATCTGGTTACCGGGGAGCTGTTTTTT; cdr3_aa: CASSDLVTGELFF
clone_size: many; v_call: TRBV20-1; j_call: TRBJ1-1; d_call: NA; cdr3_nt: TGCAGTGCTAGCCCGGGACCCTCAGCTTTCTTT; cdr3_aa: CSASPGPSAFF
clone_size: many; v_call: TRBV7-2; j_call: TRBJ1-5; d_call: TRBD1; cdr3_nt: TGTGCCAGCAGCTACACCTCCGGGACAGGGGGCGTCTATAGCAATCAGCCCCAGCATTTT; cdr3_aa: CASSYTSGTGGVYSNQPQHF
clone_size: many; v_call: TRBV12-3/TRBV12-4; j_call: TRBJ1-2; d_call: NA; cdr3_nt: TGTGCCAGCAGTCAGCCCCGGGGTGGCTACACCTTC; cdr3_aa: CASSQPRGGYTF
clone_size: many; v_call: TRBV30; j_call: TRBJ2-7; d_call: NA; cdr3_nt: TGTGCCTGGAGTACACCGTACTCCTACGAGCAGTACTTC; cdr3_aa: CAWSTPYSYEQYF
clone_size: NA; v_call: TRBV6-2/TRBV6-3; j_call: TRBJ2-7; d_call: TRBD2; cdr3_nt: TGTGCCAGCAGTTACGCGGGAGGGCCCGGTGAGCAGTACTTC; cdr3_aa: CASSYAGGPGEQYF
clone_size: many; v_call: TRBV27; j_call: TRBJ1-2; d_call: NA; cdr3_nt: TGTGCCAGCAGTTCGTCGGGGCTTTATGGCTATGGCTACACCTTC; cdr3_aa: CASSSSGLYGYGYTF
clone_size: few; v_call: TRBV5-1; j_call: TRBJ2-5; d_call: TRBD1; cdr3_nt: TGCGCCAGCCTCTCGGGACAGGGGGCAACCCAGTACTTC; cdr3_aa: CASLSGQGATQYF
clone_size: many; v_call: TRBV10-3; j_call: TRBJ1-5; d_call: NA; cdr3_nt: TGTGCCACCCAAGCGGCAGGGGACACTCATCAGCCCCAGCATTTT; cdr3_aa: CATQAAGDTHQPQHF
clone_size: many; v_call: TRBV19; j_call: TRBJ2-7; d_call: NA; cdr3_nt: TGTGCCAGTAGTGGAACGGGAATACACTACGAGCAGTACTTC; cdr3_aa: CASSGTGIHYEQYF
clone_size: many; v_call: TRBV28; j_call: TRBJ1-5; d_call: NA; cdr3_nt: TGTGCCAGCTTACCGGGGGGGGGAGGTCATCAGCCCCAGCATTTT; cdr3_aa: CASLPGGGGHQPQHF
clone_size: many; v_call: TRBV6-1; j_call: TRBJ2-2; d_call: TRBD2; cdr3_nt: TGTGCCAGCAGTGCTTATAGCGGGCTGAACACCGGGGAGCTGTTTTTT; cdr3_aa: CASSAYSGLNTGELFF
clone_size: NA; v_call: TRBV12-3/TRBV12-4; j_call: TRBJ1-5; d_call: TRBD1; cdr3_nt: TGTGCCAGCAGAGCTACAGGGGGGACGGAGCCCCAGCATTTT; cdr3_aa: CASRATGGTEPQHF
clone_size: many; v_call: TRBV12-3/TRBV12-4; j_call: TRBJ1-1; d_call: NA; cdr3_nt: TGTGCCAGCAGTTTAATTAGCGGGGGGGGGAACACTGAAGCTTTCTTT; cdr3_aa: CASSLISGGGNTEAFF
clone_size: many; v_call: TRBV6-5; j_call: TRBJ1-5; d_call: TRBD1; cdr3_nt: TGTGCCAGCAGTTGGGAGGGACAGGGCAATCAGCCCCAGCATTTT; cdr3_aa: CASSWEGQGNQPQHF
clone_size: many; v_call: TRBV5-1; j_call: TRBJ2-7; d_call: TRBD1; cdr3_nt: TGCGCCAGCAGCTTGGGGACAGGACTCTACGAGCAGTACTTC; cdr3_aa: CASSLGTGLYEQYF
clone_size: many; v_call: TRBV11-2; j_call: TRBJ1-1; d_call: NA; cdr3_nt: TGTGCCAGCAGCTTAGGGCCGCGCGGGACTGAAGCTTTCTTT; cdr3_aa: CASSLGPRGTEAFF
clone_size: many; v_call: TRBV20-1; j_call: TRBJ1-5; d_call: NA; cdr3_nt: TGCAGTGCTAGTTTGAGATCAACGAACCCAAACAGGGAAGCGCGGCCCCAGCATTTT; cdr3_aa: CSASLRSTNPNREARPQHF
clone_size: many; v_call: TRBV27; j_call: TRBJ2-5; d_call: NA; cdr3_nt: TGTGCCAGCAGTCCCTTGGGGGGGCTGGTAGAGACCCAGTACTTC; cdr3_aa: CASSPLGGLVETQYF
clone_size: many; v_call: TRBV4-1; j_call: TRBJ2-7; d_call: NA; cdr3_nt: TGCGCCAGCAGCCAAGATCGAGGGAGACAGTCGGACGAGCAGTACTTC; cdr3_aa: CASSQDRGRQSDEQYF
clone_size: NA; v_call: TRBV6-2/TRBV6-3; j_call: TRBJ2-5; d_call: TRBD1; cdr3_nt: TGTGCCAGCAGTTGGACAGGGGTCCGTCGGGAGACCCAGTACTTC; cdr3_aa: CASSWTGVRRETQYF
clone_size: many; v_call: TRBV4-1; j_call: TRBJ2-3; d_call: NA; cdr3_nt: TGCGCCAGTACATTCACACTCACAGATACGCAGTATTTT; cdr3_aa: CASTFTLTDTQYF
clone_size: NA; v_call: TRBV20-1; j_call: TRBJ2-5; d_call: TRBD2; cdr3_nt: TGCAGTGCTAGCGCAACTAGCGGGAGGACCCAAGAGACCCAGTACTTC; cdr3_aa: CSASATSGRTQETQYF
clone_size: NA; v_call: TRBV10-3; j_call: TRBJ2-7; d_call: TRBD1; cdr3_nt: TGTGCCATCACCAACGGACAGGGTTTTTTGGACGAGCAGTACTTC; cdr3_aa: CAITNGQGFLDEQYF
clone_size: many; v_call: TRBV18; j_call: TRBJ1-2; d_call: TRBD1; cdr3_nt: TGTGCCAGCTCACCGGCACAGGGGGACGGCTACACCTTC; cdr3_aa: CASSPAQGDGYTF
clone_size: many; v_call: TRBV6-2/TRBV6-3; j_call: TRBJ1-1; d_call: NA; cdr3_nt: TGTGCCAGCAAAATCAGTCCGGGGGAGAACACTGAAGCTTTCTTT; cdr3_aa: CASKISPGENTEAFF
clone_size: many; v_call: TRBV5-1; j_call: TRBJ1-6; d_call: NA; cdr3_nt: TGCGCCAGCAGAGATGGGAGGGGCGACACCCTCCACTTT; cdr3_aa: CASRDGRGDTLHF
clone_size: NA; v_call: TRBV30; j_call: TRBJ1-6; d_call: NA; cdr3_nt: TGTGCCTGGACTAGGATGAATTCACCCCTCCACTTT; cdr3_aa: CAWTRMNSPLHF
clone_size: many; v_call: TRBV28; j_call: TRBJ2-4; d_call: NA; cdr3_nt: TGTGCCAGCAGTTTAGGGACAGGGTCCGGGACTAGCAGGGGGCCCTTGGACATTCAGTACTTC; cdr3_aa: CASSLGTGSGTSRGPLDIQYF
clone_size: many; v_call: TRBV29-1; j_call: TRBJ2-7; d_call: TRBD2; cdr3_nt: TGCAGCGTTGAGGGACTAGCGGGAACCTACGAGCAGTACTTC; cdr3_aa: CSVEGLAGTYEQYF
clone_size: many; v_call: TRBV24-1; j_call: TRBJ2-5; d_call: TRBD1; cdr3_nt: TGTGCCACCAGCCGGACAGGGGCGGAGACCCAGTACTTC; cdr3_aa: CATSRTGAETQYF
clone_size: many; v_call: TRBV12-3/TRBV12-4; j_call: TRBJ2-4; d_call: NA; cdr3_nt: TGTGCCAGCAGTTTAAGTTTGGCCAAAAACATTCAGTACTTC; cdr3_aa: CASSLSLAKNIQYF
clone_size: many; v_call: TRBV12-3/TRBV12-4; j_call: TRBJ1-1; d_call: TRBD1; cdr3_nt: TGTGCCAGCAGTTTGGGACAGGGGATGATGAACACTGAAGCTTTCTTT; cdr3_aa: CASSLGQGMMNTEAFF
clone_size: many; v_call: TRBV7-9; j_call: TRBJ1-5; d_call: NA; cdr3_nt: TGTGCCAGCAGCTTCCAAGGGGCTGGGCCCCAGCATTTT; cdr3_aa: CASSFQGAGPQHF
clone_size: many; v_call: TRBV6-2/TRBV6-3; j_call: TRBJ2-7; d_call: NA; cdr3_nt: TGTGCCAGCAGTCCCGAGGACTACGAGCAGTACTTC; cdr3_aa: CASSPEDYEQYF
clone_size: NA; v_call: TRBV15; j_call: TRBJ2-5; d_call: NA; cdr3_nt: TGTGCCACCAGCAGAGGTCTAGTCGGAGAGACCCAGTACTTC; cdr3_aa: CATSRGLVGETQYF
clone_size: NA; v_call: TRBV6-5; j_call: TRBJ1-1; d_call: NA; cdr3_nt: TGTGCCAGCAGTTTAACGGCGGGGAACACTGAAGCTTTCTTT; cdr3_aa: CASSLTAGNTEAFF
clone_size: many; v_call: TRBV27; j_call: TRBJ2-7; d_call: TRBD1; cdr3_nt: TGTGCCAGCAGTCCCGGGACAGGGGGCCACGAGCAGTACTTC; cdr3_aa: CASSPGTGGHEQYF
clone_size: many; v_call: TRBV27; j_call: TRBJ1-2; d_call: NA; cdr3_nt: TGTGCCAGCTCTCAGGGATCGGGGATTGGCTACACCTTC; cdr3_aa: CASSQGSGIGYTF
clone_size: many; v_call: TRBV7-3; j_call: TRBJ2-7; d_call: TRBD1; cdr3_nt: TGTGCCAGCAGCCGGGACAGCGAAACCTACGAGCAGTACTTC; cdr3_aa: CASSRDSETYEQYF
clone_size: few; v_call: TRBV12-3/TRBV12-4; j_call: TRBJ2-7; d_call: NA; cdr3_nt: TGTGCCAGCAGTTTTCGGCCTGAGACCGCCTACGAGCAGTACTTC; cdr3_aa: CASSFRPETAYEQYF
clone_size: many; v_call: TRBV5-1; j_call: TRBJ1-1; d_call: NA; cdr3_nt: TGCGCCAGCACTCGGGGACCGAACACTGAAGCTTTCTTT; cdr3_aa: CASTRGPNTEAFF
clone_size: many; v_call: TRBV20-1; j_call: TRBJ1-5; d_call: NA; cdr3_nt: TGCAGTGCTAGGAGAGTTGGCGGGACGGGCAATCAGCCCCAGCATTTT; cdr3_aa: CSARRVGGTGNQPQHF
clone_size: many; v_call: TRBV7-8; j_call: TRBJ2-5; d_call: TRBD1; cdr3_nt: TGTGCCACCTCCGGGGCGACTACAGGGGGAGGAGAGACCCAGTACTTC; cdr3_aa: CATSGATTGGGETQYF